This T cell receptor beta chain was obtained from a study of vaccination and CD4 T cells after COVID-19. In the study overall: At a median roughly 70 days (range 14 to 241) after dose two, post-vaccine samples were obtained. Overlapping peptides covering the spike proteins of SARS-CoV-2, HCoV-NL63, HCoV-OC43 and HCoV-229E were added to stimulate cells. Study-wide points: No early post-infection timepoints were studied, and convalescent patients studied were relatively few.

Comments on this clonotype: Its target is not known.

The germline V gene has CDR1 SGHNT and CDR2 YYREEE (reference sequence). V lost 7 bases and J lost 8, with 15 bases in between. This CDR3 is built from 12 residues. Noted treatment: roughly 10-day PBMC culture with coronavirus spike peptide pools or control peptides (ViraFEST assay). Harvesting of the unexposed donor's CD4+ T cells predated the COVID-19 pandemic (2011-2018). An Oncomine TCR Beta short-read assay was used to sequence the DNA from cultured CD4+ T cells. Someone extracted genomic DNA from cultured CD4+ T cells. TCRdb analysed the PCR reads with MiXCR anew, one entry per CDR3 protein. The sample lists roughly 9,500 distinct CDR3 sequences; 30% to 35% were seen once.

The sample consisted of CD4+ T cells from blood, cultured in vitro. This receptor was identified in a human donor in good health. The chain employs TRBV5-4 and TRBJ1-1; perhaps TRBD1 as D (6 bases). CDR3 sequence reads: CASAHRTEEAFF. CDR3 in DNA: TGTGCCAGCGCCCACCGGACAGAAGAAGCTTTCTTT.